This T cell receptor (beta chain) was captured by sequencing in a study of cytomegalovirus exposure and HLA in healthy donors (TCRdb year 2017). Concerning the study at large: An earlier analysis of 587 of the donors reported approximately 280 Gb of sequence data and 117 million unique TCR beta sequences obtained from approximately 180 million T cells. An early release that covered fewer than 800 HLA-typed donors contained 250 to 350 gigabases of sequencing data and tens of millions of unique TCR sequences. Of the 300 to 450 genotyped donors, approximately 80% were placed in the genetic ancestry cluster associated with self-reported Caucasian donors. The study aimed to test whether signatures of past pathogen exposure could be identified by cataloging public T cell receptors. The study used immunosequencing to profile the T cell repertoires of around 600 subjects and linked those repertoires to cytomegalovirus serostatus. In addition to the first cohort of several hundred subjects, a separate validation cohort of some 120 different subjects was used. To predict cytomegalovirus infection status, the study brought together high-throughput TCR immunosequencing, statistical association of individual TCRs with disease status, and machine learning. A later analysis re-analyzed previously published TCR beta repertoires from roughly 600 donors and added high-resolution HLA genotyping to study TCR occurrence patterns. Rather than using new phenotypic data, the later analysis identified candidate immune exposures from TCR beta sequences and from how often those sequences occurred across donors. To decide whether each TCR beta V gene segment behaved as functional or pseudogenic, an earlier analysis of approximately 600 of the donors relied on high-throughput TCR beta sequencing. Donor age, sex, ethnicity and CMV serostatus were compiled alongside the repertoire data. A later genetic analysis took genome-wide SNP genotypes for about 55% of the 666 donors and used that subset as a discovery cohort. All discovery cohort repertoires had been generated using a single sequencing platform. HLA typing covered class I and class II loci at four-digit resolution. The number of donors typed differed by locus, with 629-630 for A, B, C, DRB1 and DQB1, around 520 for DQA1, approximately 570 for DPA1, and about 450 for DPB1. A handful of DR-DQ haplotypes were handled as single units for association and clustering because linkage in the cohort was strong. Among almost 400 genotyped donors of the cohort, an average of approximately 230,000 unique TCR beta nucleotide sequences were sequenced per donor, around a sixth of them non-productive.

Receptor amplification or capture employed the immunoSEQ multiplex PCR assay. A mixture of 60 forward primers for TCR Vbeta segments and 13 reverse primers for TCR Jbeta segments was used in the multiplex PCR. The CDR3 region of rearranged TCR beta genes was amplified from genomic DNA with a multiplex PCR assay. Amplified TCR beta libraries were sequenced as 87-base-pair reads on the Illumina HiSeq System. On the study's bioinformatics: A later analysis counted approximately 74 million unique TCR beta chains across the 666 repertoires, and roughly 9.9 million of these chains were shared by at least two donors. A nearest-neighbor algorithm error-corrected the raw reads and collapsed the reads into unique sequences, merging closely related sequences to remove PCR and sequencing errors. To assign V, D and J gene segments, CDR3 sequences were aligned to IMGT reference sequences. For a sequence to be retained, a match of at least six nucleotides was required to both a V gene segment and a J gene segment. Rearrangements were classified as productive when the CDR3 lacked stop codons and remained in frame with V and J, and all other rearrangements were classified as non-productive. CDR3 was defined according to IMGT convention as the region running from the second conserved V-encoded cysteine to the conserved J-encoded phenylalanine. In an earlier analysis of around 640 of the donors, sequences lacking an unambiguous match to a single V gene segment were excluded. In an earlier analysis of almost 600 of the donors, a V segment was called functional when productive rearrangements were above 56.7%, and segregating when the standard deviation between donors exceeded 5%. To diagnose cytomegalovirus status from the catalog of TCR beta chain sequences, a statistical classification framework was built. V and J gene assignment, in a later analysis, came from comparing TCR nucleotide sequences with IMGT/GENE-DB human TR gene sequences. In a later analysis, CDR3 sequences and most-parsimonious VDJ recombination scenarios were assigned using the TCRdist pipeline. In a later analysis, each TCR beta chain was defined by its CDR3 amino acid sequence together with its V-gene family, and reads without a unique V-gene family were excluded. In a later analysis, 500 to 700 highly shared, low-generation-probability nucleotide sequences were removed to address suspected cross-contamination and a sequencing artifact. A later analysis calculated a clonal expansion index for each public chain from normalized within-repertoire ranks of inferred template counts. In a later analysis, generation probabilities were computed with a VDJ recombination model fitted to out-of-frame rearrangements, and the resulting probabilities were checked against IGoR. Hypergeometric tests were used in a later analysis to score TCR-TCR, TCR-HLA and TCR-CMV co-occurrence, with a repertoire-size bias correction applied to the TCR pairs. In a later analysis, false discovery rates were estimated by permuting HLA or CMV assignments 20 times. In a later analysis, co-occurring TCRs were grouped with DBSCAN, and TCRdist sequence similarity was added when clustering was performed within HLA-allele-positive subsets. For co-occurrence clustering, repertoires with fewer than 30,000 or more than 120,000 public chains were excluded, along with a handful of repertoires with anomalous nucleotide sharing. In its TCRdb copy, this immuneACCESS table keeps in-frame sequences only and misses some clones. Where compared with another copy, unresolved V genes explain less than half of these, and the others have no known cause. The V and J calls and the clone size are those of that table, but D and trimming were determined from the DNA. The sample includes around 100,000 clones, with roughly 80% observed a single time. The top ten clones comprise 2% to 3% of the sample.

The paper's findings and limits, for the study overall: A later genetic analysis associated a missense DCLRE1C variant with V-gene and J-gene trimming of TCR beta chains, and an independent cohort replicated the association. The authors suggested that the approach could potentially be generalized to other disease states and immunological phenotypes. Several of the top co-occurrence clusters appeared to be linked to parvovirus B19, influenza, CMV and Epstein-Barr virus, according to a later analysis. In this cohort, only TCR beta chains were sequenced, and detectable features were limited by the absence of alpha or paired-chain data. Broadly in line with IMGT annotations, most TCR beta V segments showed up in productive rearrangements about 87% or about 30% of the time in an earlier analysis of around 600 of the donors. While some public TCRs were present in many individuals, most TCR sequences turned up only very rarely across donors. The presence/absence analyses assumed that sequencing depth was roughly uniform across donors, and that assumption may not be true. A further reported finding was that TCR beta sequences accurately predicted the HLA-A and HLA-B alleles for most subjects in the first cohort. Linkage disequilibrium might explain the correlated functional status among segregating V segments, but an unknown experimental factor could not be excluded. In a later analysis, the rate of TCR association differed among HLA loci, with DRB1 alleles having the most associated TCRs and HLA-C alleles having the fewest. Because counts were too low, some 16 rarely observed V segments, including chromosome 9 orphons, were excluded from the earlier analysis of around 590 of the donors. Cytomegalovirus status was reported to be diagnosed by the classifier with high specificity and sensitivity in both the original and validation cohorts. A later analysis found that most CMV-associated TCR beta chains appeared HLA-restricted, with HLA associations seemingly driven largely by CMV exposure. For the cohort, immune exposure information was limited to CMV serostatus. In vitro tests confirmed that a few of the cytomegalovirus-associated TCR beta chains recognize cytomegalovirus antigens. The study gave a list of some 150 TCR beta chains associated with cytomegalovirus. In a later analysis, HLA-associated TCR beta chains were found to be more clonally expanded and to have lower generation probabilities than equally common non-associated chains. Because the 87-base-pair reads could not distinguish some IMGT-functional V segments, including TRBV6-2 and TRBV6-3, those segments were excluded. The sequencing pipeline was judged likely to have produced a cluster of highly shared sequence variants as a technical artifact. A later genetic analysis reported fewer N-insertions in productive TCRs among donors in an Asian-associated ancestry cluster than the roughly 700-donor mean. HLA typing was unavailable for some donors at each locus, so association tests used only the typed subset. When HLA alleles, especially DR and DQ, strongly co-occurred, TCR associations were difficult to assign to individual alleles. At a false discovery rate of 0.05, a later analysis linked 16,951 TCR beta sequences to specific HLA alleles.

Sequences SGHRS (CDR1) and YFSETQ (CDR2) are obtained from the germline V gene. The CDR3 covers 16 residues, taking in both the cysteine and the phenylalanine. Only CDR3 DNA remains: 48 bases, in frame from the first base. V and J are trimmed by 1 base and 7 bases, and the gene matches miss 12 bases of the junction. As regards this clone: Its antigen remains undetermined. No base quality values were provided; no much bigger clone lies one nucleotide off.

In total, roughly 710 healthy bone marrow donors made up the cohort. At the time of sampling, all cohort members were nominally healthy, though unrecorded immune exposures were likely present. The donor tested CMV seronegative and was one of the 352 seronegative cohort members. Every donor gave a peripheral blood sample, and the peripheral blood mononuclear cells from that sample were used for TCR beta sequencing. The Qiagen DNeasy Blood Extraction Kit was used to extract genomic DNA from the blood cell samples. The sequence is built from TRBV5-1 and TRBJ2-5; TRBD2 matches 8 bases in the middle. Specimen: PBMCs. The source is a man aged 35-49 years in good health and CMV-seronegative. The nucleotide sequence reads TGCGCCAGCAGCTTGTTTAGCGGGGTACAGGATGGGACCCAGTACTTC. The encoded protein is CASSLFSGVQDGTQYF.